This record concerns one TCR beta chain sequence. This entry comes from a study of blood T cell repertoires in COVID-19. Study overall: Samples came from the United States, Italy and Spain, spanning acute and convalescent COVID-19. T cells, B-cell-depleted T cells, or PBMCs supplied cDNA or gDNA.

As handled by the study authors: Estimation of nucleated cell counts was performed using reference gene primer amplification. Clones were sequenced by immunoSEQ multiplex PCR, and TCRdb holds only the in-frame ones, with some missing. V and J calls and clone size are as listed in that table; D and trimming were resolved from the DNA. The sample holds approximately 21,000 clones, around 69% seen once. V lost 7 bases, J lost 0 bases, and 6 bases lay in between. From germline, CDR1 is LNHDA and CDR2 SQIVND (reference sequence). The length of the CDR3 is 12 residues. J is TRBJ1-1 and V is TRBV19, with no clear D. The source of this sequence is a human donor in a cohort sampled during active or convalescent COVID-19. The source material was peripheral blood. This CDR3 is CASKLMNTEAFF. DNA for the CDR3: TGTGCCAGTAAACTTATGAACACTGAAGCTTTCTTT.